What follows are 3 T cell receptor beta chains derived from one specimen sequenced in a study of radiotherapy plus CTLA-4 blockade in lung cancer. Here immunoSEQ multiplex PCR was the method, and the copy in TCRdb shows in-frame clones only, minus some. This sample has around 49,000 clones, with about 85% found just once. This material consisted of peripheral blood, taken from a patient treated with radiotherapy plus ipilimumab. These TCRs come from a human donor with non-small cell lung cancer whose response to radiotherapy plus ipilimumab could not be evaluated.

V usage is TRBV7-6 and J usage is TRBJ1-3; 7 bases agree with TRBD1. The V segment lost 5 bases and the J segment 2 bases; nucleotides outside the gene matches: 6. The germline gives CDR1 SGHVS, CDR2 FNYEAQ. The CDR3 contains 15 residues. In DNA, the CDR3 is TGTGCCAGCAGCGACCGGGACAGACCTGGAAACACCATATATTTT. It codes for CASSDRDRPGNTIYF.

The chain recombines TRBV2 with TRBJ1-1; the match to TRBD1 covers 11 bases. The ends lost 5 bases at V and 5 bases at J; junction bases unmatched: 1. CDR1 is SNHLY and CDR2 is FYNNEI in the germline V gene. The CDR3 spans 13 residues. The CDR3 spells CASSWDRGTEAFF. The CDR3 DNA follows: TGTGCCAGCAGTTGGGACAGGGGGACTGAAGCTTTCTTT.

The chain is built from TRBV2 and TRBJ2-3, with 12 bases lining up with TRBD2. There are 15 residues in the CDR3. Germline values: CDR1 SNHLY, CDR2 FYNNEI. Unmatched junction bases numbered 6, after V lost 6 bases and J lost 5 bases. The chain's CDR3 is CASRVGLAGIDTQYF. The CDR3 DNA is TGTGCCAGCAGAGTCGGACTAGCGGGGATAGATACGCAGTATTTT.